This T cell receptor beta chain came from a study of cytotoxic CD8 clonotypes in ibrutinib-treated CLL. The V gene lost 3 bases and the J gene lost 2 bases, with 2 bases spanning the gap. This CDR3 has 12 amino acids. The V gene's germline CDR1 is SGHRS and CDR2 YFSETQ. Findings of the study overall: Public clonotypes were seen rarely and were contracted or stable on treatment.

Here immunoSEQ multiplex PCR was the method, and the copy in TCRdb shows in-frame clones only, minus some. This sample carries more than 140,000 clones, 77% of them seen once, and the ten largest clones take approximately 30%. Concerning this clone: Its antigen is not identified.

The V call is TRBV5-1, the J call TRBJ2-2; no firm D call. This specimen was PBMCs, taken after 12 months of ibrutinib treatment. The TCR originated in a human donor with chronic lymphocytic leukemia. The DNA of the CDR3 is TGCGCCAGCAGCTCCAACACCGGGGAGCTGTTTTTT. It encodes CASSSNTGELFF.